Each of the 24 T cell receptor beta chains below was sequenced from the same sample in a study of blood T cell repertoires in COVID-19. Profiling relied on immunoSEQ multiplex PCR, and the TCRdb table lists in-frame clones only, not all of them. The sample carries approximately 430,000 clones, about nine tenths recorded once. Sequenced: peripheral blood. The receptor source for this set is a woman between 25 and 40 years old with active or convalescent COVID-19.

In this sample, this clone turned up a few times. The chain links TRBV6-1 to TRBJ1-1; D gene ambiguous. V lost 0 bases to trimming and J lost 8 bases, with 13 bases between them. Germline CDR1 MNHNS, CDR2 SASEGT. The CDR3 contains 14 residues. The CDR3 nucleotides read TGTGCCAGCAGTGAAGCGCTAACCCCCGAGGAAGCTTTCTTT. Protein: CASSEALTPEEAFF.

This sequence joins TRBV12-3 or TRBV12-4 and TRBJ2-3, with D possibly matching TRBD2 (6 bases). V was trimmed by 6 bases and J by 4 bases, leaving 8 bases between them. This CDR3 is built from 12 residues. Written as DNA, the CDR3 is TGTGCCAGCAGAACGGGGGCAGATACGCAGTATTTT. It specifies CASRTGADTQYF.

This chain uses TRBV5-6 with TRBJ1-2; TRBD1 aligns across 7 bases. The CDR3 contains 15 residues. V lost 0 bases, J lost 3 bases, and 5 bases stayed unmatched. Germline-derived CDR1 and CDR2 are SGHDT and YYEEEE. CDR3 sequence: CASSLGGQVYYGYTF. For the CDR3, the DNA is TGTGCCAGCAGCTTGGGAGGACAGGTCTACTATGGCTACACCTTC.

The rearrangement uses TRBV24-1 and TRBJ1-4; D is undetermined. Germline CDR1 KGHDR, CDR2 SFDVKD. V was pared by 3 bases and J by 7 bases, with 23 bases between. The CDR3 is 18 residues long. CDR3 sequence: CATSDPTNGRSGPEKLFF. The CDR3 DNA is TGTGCCACCAGTGATCCAACGAACGGCAGGTCTGGTCCTGAAAAACTGTTTTTT.

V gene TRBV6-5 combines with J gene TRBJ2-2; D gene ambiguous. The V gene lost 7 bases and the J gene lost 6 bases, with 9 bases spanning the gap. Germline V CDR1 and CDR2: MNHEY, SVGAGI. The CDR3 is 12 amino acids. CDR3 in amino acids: CASTLTPGELFF. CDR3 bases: TGTGCCAGCACCCTAACTCCCGGGGAGCTGTTTTTT.

In DNA, the CDR3 is TGTGCCAGCAGCGTAGAGGTGGGCTCAGATACGCAGTATTTT. As protein: CASSVEVGSDTQYF. V is TRBV9 and J is TRBJ2-3; D is uncertain. CDR1 SGDLS and CDR2 YYNGEE come from the germline V gene. This CDR3 contains 14 residues. Trimming pared 0 bases from V and 4 bases from J, leaving 9 bases between.

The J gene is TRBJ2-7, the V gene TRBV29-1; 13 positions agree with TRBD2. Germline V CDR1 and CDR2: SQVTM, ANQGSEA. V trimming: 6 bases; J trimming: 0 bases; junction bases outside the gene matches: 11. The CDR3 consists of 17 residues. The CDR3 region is CSVKPGTSGVSSYEQYF. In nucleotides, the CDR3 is TGCAGCGTCAAACCCGGGACTAGCGGGGTTAGCTCCTACGAGCAGTACTTC.

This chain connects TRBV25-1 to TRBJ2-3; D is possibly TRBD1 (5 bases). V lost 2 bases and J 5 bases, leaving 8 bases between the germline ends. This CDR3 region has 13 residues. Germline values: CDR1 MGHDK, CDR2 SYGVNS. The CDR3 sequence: CASSEQGKDTQYF. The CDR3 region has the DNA TGTGCCAGCAGTGAACAGGGCAAAGATACGCAGTATTTT. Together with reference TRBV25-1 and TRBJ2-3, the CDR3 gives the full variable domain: EADIYQTPRYLVIGTGKKITLECSQTMGHDKMYWYQQDPGMELHLIHYSYGVNSTEKGDLSSESTVSRIRTEHFPLTLESARPSHTSQYLCASSEQGKDTQYFGPGTRLTVL.

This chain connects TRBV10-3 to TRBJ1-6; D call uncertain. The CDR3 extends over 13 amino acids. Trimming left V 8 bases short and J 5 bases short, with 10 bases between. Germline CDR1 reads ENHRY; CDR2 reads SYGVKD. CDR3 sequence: CAIRSSDNSPLHF. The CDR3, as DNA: TGTGCCATCCGTTCGTCCGATAATTCACCCCTCCACTTT.

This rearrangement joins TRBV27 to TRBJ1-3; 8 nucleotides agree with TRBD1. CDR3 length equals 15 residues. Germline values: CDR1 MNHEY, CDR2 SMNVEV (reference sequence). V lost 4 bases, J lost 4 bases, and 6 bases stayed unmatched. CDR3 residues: CASSSTTGVGNTIYF. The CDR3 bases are TGTGCCAGCAGTTCGACGACAGGGGTGGGAAACACCATATATTTT.

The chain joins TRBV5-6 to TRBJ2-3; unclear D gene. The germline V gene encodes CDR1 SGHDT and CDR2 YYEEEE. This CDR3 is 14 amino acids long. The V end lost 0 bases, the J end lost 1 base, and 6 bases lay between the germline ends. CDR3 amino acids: CASSLGKRTDTQYF. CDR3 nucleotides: TGTGCCAGCAGCTTGGGTAAGCGCACAGATACGCAGTATTTT.

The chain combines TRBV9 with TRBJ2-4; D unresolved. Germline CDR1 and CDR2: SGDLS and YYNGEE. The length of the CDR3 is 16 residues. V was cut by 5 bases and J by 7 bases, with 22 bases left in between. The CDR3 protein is CASSPPPGQPNNIQYF. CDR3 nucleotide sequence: TGTGCCAGCAGTCCCCCTCCTGGGCAGCCAAACAACATTCAGTACTTC.

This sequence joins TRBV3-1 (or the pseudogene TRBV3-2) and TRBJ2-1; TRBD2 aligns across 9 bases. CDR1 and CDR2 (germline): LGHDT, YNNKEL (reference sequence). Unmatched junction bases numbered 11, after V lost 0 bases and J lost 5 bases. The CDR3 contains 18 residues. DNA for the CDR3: TGTGCCAGCAGCCAAGATTATAGCGCGGGGGGGAGCCACAATGAGCAGTTCTTC. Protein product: CASSQDYSAGGSHNEQFF.

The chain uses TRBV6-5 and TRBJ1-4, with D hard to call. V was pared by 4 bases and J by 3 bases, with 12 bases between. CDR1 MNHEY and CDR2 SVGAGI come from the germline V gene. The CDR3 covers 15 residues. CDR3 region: CASSFSGGPNEKLFF. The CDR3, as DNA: TGTGCCAGCAGTTTTTCGGGAGGGCCTAATGAAAAACTGTTTTTT.

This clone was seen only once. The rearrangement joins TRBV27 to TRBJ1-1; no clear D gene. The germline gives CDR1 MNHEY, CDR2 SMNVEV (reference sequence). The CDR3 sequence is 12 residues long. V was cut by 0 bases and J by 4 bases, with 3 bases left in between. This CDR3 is CASSLSGTEAFF. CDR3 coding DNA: TGTGCCAGCAGTTTATCCGGCACTGAAGCTTTCTTT.

CDR3: CASSSSAASGANVLTF. As DNA, the CDR3 is TGTGCCAGCAGTTCATCAGCGGCTTCTGGGGCCAACGTCCTGACTTTC. The V and J genes are TRBV5-4 and TRBJ2-6; tentative D call: TRBD2 (5 bases). V lost 5 bases and J 1 base, leaving 13 bases between the germline ends. The CDR3 length is 16 residues. Germline V CDR1 and CDR2: SGHNT, YYREEE (reference sequence).

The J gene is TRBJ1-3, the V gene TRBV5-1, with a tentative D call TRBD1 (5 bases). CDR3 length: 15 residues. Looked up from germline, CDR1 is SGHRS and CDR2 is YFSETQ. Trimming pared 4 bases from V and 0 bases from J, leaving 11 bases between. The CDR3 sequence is CASSPQGTSGNTIYF. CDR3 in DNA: TGCGCCAGCAGCCCCCAGGGCACCTCTGGAAACACCATATATTTT.

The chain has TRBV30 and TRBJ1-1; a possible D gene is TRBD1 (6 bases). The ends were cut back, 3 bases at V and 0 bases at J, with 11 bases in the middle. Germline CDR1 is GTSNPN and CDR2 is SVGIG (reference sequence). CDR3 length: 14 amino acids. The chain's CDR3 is CAWRGDTLNTEAFF. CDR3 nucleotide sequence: TGTGCCTGGAGGGGGGACACTTTGAACACTGAAGCTTTCTTT.

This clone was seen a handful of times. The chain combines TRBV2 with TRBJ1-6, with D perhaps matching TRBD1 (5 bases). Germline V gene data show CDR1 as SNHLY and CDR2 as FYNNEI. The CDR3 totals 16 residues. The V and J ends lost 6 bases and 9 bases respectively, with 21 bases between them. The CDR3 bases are TGTGCCAGCAGCGGAGGAGGGCGCAGGGTAGGTTCACCCCTCCACTTT. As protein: CASSGGGRRVGSPLHF. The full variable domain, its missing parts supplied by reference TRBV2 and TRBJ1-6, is EPEVTQTPSHQVTQMGQEVILRCVPISNHLYFYWYRQILGQKVEFLVSFYNNEISEKSEIFDDQFSVERPDGSNFTLKIRSTKLEDSAMYFCASSGGGRRVGSPLHFGNGTRLTVT.

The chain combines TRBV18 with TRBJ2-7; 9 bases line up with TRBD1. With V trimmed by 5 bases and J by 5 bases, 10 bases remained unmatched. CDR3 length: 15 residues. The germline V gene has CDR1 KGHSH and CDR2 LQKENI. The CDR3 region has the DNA TGTGCCAGCTCATCCAGACAGGGGGTTACCCACGAGCAGTACTTC. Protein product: CASSSRQGVTHEQYF.

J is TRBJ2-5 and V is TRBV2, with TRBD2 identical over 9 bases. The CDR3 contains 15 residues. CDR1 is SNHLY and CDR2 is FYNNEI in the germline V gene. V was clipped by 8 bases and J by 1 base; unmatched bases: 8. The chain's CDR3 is CASGGTSGRQETQYF. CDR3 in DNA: TGTGCCAGCGGTGGCACTAGCGGGCGCCAAGAGACCCAGTACTTC.

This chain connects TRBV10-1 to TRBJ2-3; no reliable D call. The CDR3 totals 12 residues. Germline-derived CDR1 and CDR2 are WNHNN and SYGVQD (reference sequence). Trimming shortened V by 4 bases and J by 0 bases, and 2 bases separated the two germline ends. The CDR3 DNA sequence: TGCGCCAGCAGTGCTAGCACAGATACGCAGTATTTT. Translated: CASSASTDTQYF.

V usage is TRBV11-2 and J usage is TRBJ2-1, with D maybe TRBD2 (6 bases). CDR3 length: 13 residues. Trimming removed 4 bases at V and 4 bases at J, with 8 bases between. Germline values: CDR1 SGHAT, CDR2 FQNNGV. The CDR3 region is CASSWDSYNEQFF. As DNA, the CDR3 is TGTGCCAGCAGCTGGGACTCTTACAATGAGCAGTTCTTC.

CDR3 sequence (DNA): TGTGCCAGCACCTCGACTAGCGGGGGCACAGATACGCAGTATTTT. Translated, it gives CASTSTSGGTDTQYF. The V call is TRBV6-5, the J call TRBJ2-3, with 11 bases lining up with TRBD2. This CDR3 is built from 15 residues. V shed 7 bases and J 1 base; nucleotides not matched to a gene: 4. Per germline, CDR1 MNHEY and CDR2 SVGAGI.